The 20 T cell receptor beta chains given below trace back to one sample, sequenced in a study of blood T cell repertoires in COVID-19. Method: immunoSEQ multiplex PCR; TCRdb's copy keeps in-frame clones and lacks some. Here the sample spans a few hundred thousand clones, 70% to 90% being singletons. Material for sequencing was PBMCs or T cells enriched from blood (not recorded which). These receptors originate from a man in his forties or fifties who had recovered from COVID-19.

This clone was detected only a few times. The chain joins TRBV5-4 to TRBJ2-5, with no clear D. The CDR3 has 14 residues. V lost 0 bases to trimming and J lost 4 bases, with 10 bases between them. CDR1 and CDR2 from the germline V gene are SGHNT and YYREEE (reference sequence). The CDR3 sequence: CASSLDSLTETQYF. The CDR3 nucleotides read TGTGCCAGCAGCTTGGACAGCTTAACAGAGACCCAGTACTTC.

The CDR3 loop is CASRPRTGSNEKLFF. CDR3 DNA: TGTGCCAGCAGACCACGGACAGGATCTAATGAAAAACTGTTTTTT. The J gene is TRBJ1-4, the V gene TRBV6-6; 7 positions agree with TRBD1. The CDR3 covers 15 residues. Germline V CDR1 and CDR2: MNHNY, SVGAGI (reference sequence). V lost 6 bases and J lost 3; bases outside the gene matches: 7.

The chain joins TRBV24-1 to TRBJ2-1; 7 bases map to TRBD1. This CDR3 spans 11 amino acids. Trimming cost V 10 bases and J 8 bases; bases outside gene matches: 4. Germline V gives CDR1 KGHDR, CDR2 SFDVKD. Here the CDR3 DNA reads TGTGCCACAGGTACAGGGGATGAGCAGTTCTTC. Protein sequence: CATGTGDEQFF.

The chain joins TRBV18 to TRBJ1-2, with TRBD1 identical over 10 bases. Trimming took 6 bases from V and 5 from J; bases not matched to a gene: 9. Germline CDR1 is KGHSH and CDR2 is LQKENI. The CDR3 has 15 residues. CDR3 sequence reads: CASSPGTGEQYGYTF. In nucleotides, the CDR3 is TGTGCCAGCTCTCCCGGGACAGGGGAACAGTATGGCTACACCTTC.

CDR3 in DNA: TGTGCCAGCAGTGAAGATATAGCGGGACAGTTCTTC. Amino acids: CASSEDIAGQFF. The chain has TRBV2 and TRBJ2-1; 8 bases are shared with TRBD2. CDR3 length equals 12 residues. Germline V CDR1 and CDR2: SNHLY, FYNNEI. V lost 1 base to trimming and J lost 13 bases; unmatched junction nucleotides: 3.

This chain joins TRBV19 and TRBJ1-2; D is perhaps TRBD1 (5 bases). The CDR3 is made up of 12 amino acids. V was clipped by 6 bases and J by 8 bases, with 13 bases between them. Germline V gives CDR1 LNHDA, CDR2 SQIVND (reference sequence). CDR3 nucleotides: TGTGCCAGTAGACAGGCCGTGGGGGGCTACACCTTC. Translated, it gives CASRQAVGGYTF.

The V gene is TRBV9, the J gene TRBJ2-1, with 10 bases fitting TRBD2. CDR3 length equals 16 residues. CDR1 is SGDLS and CDR2 is YYNGEE in the germline V gene. J gave up 9 bases and V 2 bases, and 11 bases lay outside the gene matches. The CDR3 sequence is CASSVTSGTLFTEQFF. The CDR3 DNA reads as TGTGCCAGCAGCGTTACTAGCGGGACGCTATTCACTGAGCAGTTCTTC.

V and J are TRBV2 and TRBJ2-7, with no clear D. Germline V CDR1 and CDR2: SNHLY, FYNNEI. Trimming removed 5 bases from V and 5 bases from J, with 4 bases in between. CDR3 length: 10 residues. The CDR3 region has the DNA TGTGCCAGCAGTTTAAACGAGCAGTACTTC. Amino acid sequence: CASSLNEQYF.

The chain employs TRBV3-1 (or the pseudogene TRBV3-2) and TRBJ2-1; maybe TRBD2 (6 bases). This CDR3 has 17 amino acids. Germline CDR1 and CDR2: LGHDT and YNNKEL (reference sequence). V was clipped by 0 bases and J by 1 base, with 13 bases between them. CDR3 nucleotide sequence: TGTGCCAGCAGCCAAGATCACGGGAGAAAGTCCTACAATGAGCAGTTCTTC. Amino acids: CASSQDHGRKSYNEQFF.

This clone showed up just once. The chain joins TRBV9 to TRBJ1-2; the match to TRBD1 covers 9 bases. CDR3 length: 17 amino acids. The V segment lost 3 bases and the J segment 0 bases; nucleotides outside the gene matches: 9. Germline V gene data show CDR1 as SGDLS and CDR2 as YYNGEE. DNA for the CDR3: TGTGCCAGCAGCGGCGGGCGGGGACAGGGCCCTAACTATGGCTACACCTTC. This codes for CASSGGRGQGPNYGYTF.

J is TRBJ2-1 and V is TRBV5-1; TRBD1 matches at 10 bases. CDR1 is SGHRS, CDR2 YFSETQ, per germline. J was trimmed by 0 bases and V by 0 bases; bases with no gene match: 12. This CDR3 region has 20 residues. The chain's CDR3 is CASSLGPGQGPSSSYNEQFF. In DNA form, the CDR3 reads TGCGCCAGCAGCTTGGGACCGGGACAGGGGCCCTCGAGCTCCTACAATGAGCAGTTCTTC.

The DNA for the CDR3 is TGTGCCAGCAGTCCCTATATTGGGGGGAGCTCTGGAAACACCATATATTTT. Its protein product is CASSPYIGGSSGNTIYF. V is TRBV28 and J is TRBJ1-3; the D gene is possibly TRBD1 (5 bases). With 5 bases removed from V and 0 bases from J, the gap between germline ends came to 17 bases. The CDR3 spans 17 residues. CDR1 is MDHEN and CDR2 is SYDVKM in the germline V gene.

This clone was found a few times. V and J are TRBV2 and TRBJ1-6; D is perhaps TRBD1 (6 bases). The V gene lost 5 bases and the J gene lost 5 bases, with 10 bases spanning the gap. Germline values: CDR1 SNHLY, CDR2 FYNNEI. The CDR3 runs to 14 residues. The CDR3 bases are TGTGCCAGCAGTAAGACAGGAGATAATTCACCCCTCCACTTT. Translation: CASSKTGDNSPLHF.

V and J are TRBV6-5 and TRBJ1-2; TRBD1 aligns across 7 bases. The CDR3 is 15 amino acids. Germline CDR1 MNHEY, CDR2 SVGAGI. J lost 4 bases, V lost 6 bases, and 11 bases had no gene match. This chain's CDR3 is CASSEGQPTPYGYTF. Here the CDR3 DNA reads TGTGCCAGCAGCGAGGGACAGCCAACCCCCTATGGCTACACCTTC.

V and J are TRBV29-1 and TRBJ1-4; D not resolved. Germline values: CDR1 SQVTM, CDR2 ANQGSEA. CDR3 size: 11 residues. Trimming stripped 3 bases from V and 10 bases from J, with 9 bases between. The CDR3 DNA reads as TGCAGCGTTGAGGTTAACGGAAAACTGTTTTTT. It encodes CSVEVNGKLFF.

The gene calls are TRBV7-2 and TRBJ1-3; the D gene is possibly TRBD1 (6 bases). Deletions cut 5 bases from V and 0 bases from J, with 11 bases between. Germline CDR1 SGHTA, CDR2 FQGNSA. This CDR3 region has 15 residues. CDR3 protein: CASSQGQLSGNTIYF. As DNA, the CDR3 is TGTGCCAGCAGCCAAGGACAGCTCTCTGGAAACACCATATATTTT. Looking up the rest from reference TRBV7-2 and TRBJ1-3 gives the full variable domain: GAGVSQSPSNKVTEKGKDVELRCDPISGHTALYWYRQSLGQGLEFLIYFQGNSAPDKSGLPSDRFSAERTGGSVSTLTIQRTQQEDSAVYLCASSQGQLSGNTIYFGEGSWLTVV.

The rearrangement links TRBV7-2 to TRBJ2-7; 7 bases map to TRBD2. The CDR3 covers 14 residues. Germline loops: CDR1 SGHTA, CDR2 FQGNSA. With V trimmed by 10 bases and J by 0 bases, 9 bases remained unmatched. DNA for the CDR3: TGTGCCACCCAAAGCGGGGCTAGCTCCTACGAGCAGTACTTC. The encoded protein is CATQSGASSYEQYF.

The chain joins TRBV6-5 to TRBJ1-3; possible D gene TRBD1, 5 bases. V shed 8 bases and J shed 0 bases, with 8 bases lying between them. Germline values: CDR1 MNHEY, CDR2 SVGAGI. The CDR3 has 13 amino acids. In DNA form, the CDR3 reads TGTGCCAGCTTAGGGGACTCTGGAAACACCATATATTTT. Translation: CASLGDSGNTIYF.

V and J are TRBV2 and TRBJ1-3; D not certain. There are 13 residues in the CDR3. V was clipped by 3 bases and J by 7 bases, with 10 bases between them. Germline V gene lookup returns CDR1 SNHLY and CDR2 FYNNEI. CDR3 nucleotides: TGTGCCAGCAGTGATTTCGCTAGCAACACCATATATTTT. Translation gives CASSDFASNTIYF.

Only a few counts were recorded for this clone. The chain carries TRBV7-3 and TRBJ1-2; 11 bases match TRBD1. V was pared by 2 bases and J by 8 bases, with 10 bases of the junction left unmatched. The CDR3 extends over 16 amino acids. Germline values: CDR1 SGHTA, CDR2 FQGTGA. As DNA, the CDR3 is TGTGCCAGCAGCTTAGGAGCCGCGGGACAGGGGGGAGGCTACACCTTC. This gives the protein CASSLGAAGQGGGYTF.